This TCR beta chain was captured by sequencing in a study of tumor and adjacent non-tumor tissue in lung cancer. Study context: Patients comprised roughly 12 adenocarcinoma, 2 squamous cell carcinoma and 1 small cell lung cancer. On average, productive TCRbeta reads reached roughly 4 million per sample. General observations from the study: Tumor tissue had significantly higher TCR diversity than normal lung. Normal lung showed higher cumulative top 100 clone frequency than tumor.

RNA was extracted from bulk tissue without any cell sorting. A modified ARM-PCR protocol with three rounds of nested PCR amplified TCRbeta. TCRdb called the multiplex PCR reads again in MiXCR, with one record for every CDR3 protein. The sample holds about 110,000 distinct CDR3 sequences; roughly 80% are singletons and the top ten take around a third. As regards this clonotype: Its antigen is still unknown. A much larger clone lies one base from this, so it may be a read error.

The CDR3 covers 13 residues. CDR1 and CDR2 from the germline V gene are ENHRY and SYGVKD. The rearrangement links TRBV10-3 to TRBJ2-7, with 11 bases matching TRBD2. The source of this sequence is a woman aged 55-70 years with non-small cell lung cancer. Sequenced input: lung tumor tissue. The CDR3 nucleotides read TGTGCCATAGGGACTAGCGGAGCCTACGAGCAGAACTTC. This sequence encodes CAIGTSGAYEQNF.